The clone carrying this T cell receptor (beta chain) turned up a few times. TCRdb reprocessed the reads with MiXCR, giving one entry per CDR3 protein. This sample has fewer than 350,000 distinct CDR3 sequences, with around a tenth found just once. The CDR3 runs to 15 residues. Trimming removed 1 base at V and 7 bases at J, with 14 bases between. Germline values: CDR1 SGHAT, CDR2 FQNNGV. The source of the sample is a study of T cell repertoires in cytomegalovirus infection. Study background: Public TCR beta signatures were indicative of both CMV infection and a matching HLA type.

The TCR sequence derives from a human donor in good health (CMV status not recorded). Some clones in this sample may be carry-over from other donors' samples. The chain recombines TRBV11-2 with TRBJ2-1; no definite D call. The specimen sequenced was PBMCs. In DNA form, the CDR3 reads TGTGCCAGCAGCTTAGGAAGTGGTTTGAGGAATGAGCAGTTCTTC. Its protein is CASSLGSGLRNEQFF.